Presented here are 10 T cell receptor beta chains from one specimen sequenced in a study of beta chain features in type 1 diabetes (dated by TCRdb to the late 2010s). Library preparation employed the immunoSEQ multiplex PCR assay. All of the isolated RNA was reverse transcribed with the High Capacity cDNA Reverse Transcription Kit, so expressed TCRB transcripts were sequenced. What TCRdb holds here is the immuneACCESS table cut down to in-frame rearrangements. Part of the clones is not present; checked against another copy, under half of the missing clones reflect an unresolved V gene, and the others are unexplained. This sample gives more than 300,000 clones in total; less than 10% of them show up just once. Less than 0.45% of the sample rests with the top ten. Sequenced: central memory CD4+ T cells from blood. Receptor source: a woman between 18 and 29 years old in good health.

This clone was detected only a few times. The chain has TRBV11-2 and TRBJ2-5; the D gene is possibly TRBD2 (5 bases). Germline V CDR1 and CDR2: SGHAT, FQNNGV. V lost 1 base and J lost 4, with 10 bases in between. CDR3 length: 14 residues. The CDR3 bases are TGTGCCAGCAGCTTAGGGGGAGTGCGAGAGACCCAGTACTTC. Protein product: CASSLGGVRETQYF.

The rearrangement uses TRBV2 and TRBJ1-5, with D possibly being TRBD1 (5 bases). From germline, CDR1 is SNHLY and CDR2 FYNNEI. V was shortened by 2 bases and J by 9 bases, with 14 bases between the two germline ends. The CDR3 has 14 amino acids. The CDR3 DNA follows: TGTGCCAGCAGTGAACTACGCTACGGGGGGCCCCAGCATTTT. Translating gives CASSELRYGGPQHF.

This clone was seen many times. CDR3 protein: CATKSADEQYF. CDR3 nucleotide sequence: TGTGCCACCAAGTCCGCCGACGAGCAGTACTTC. V usage is TRBV28 and J usage is TRBJ2-7; no definite D call. CDR1 is MDHEN, CDR2 SYDVKM, per germline. The CDR3 contains 11 residues. Trimming removed 10 bases from V and 5 bases from J, with 12 bases in between.

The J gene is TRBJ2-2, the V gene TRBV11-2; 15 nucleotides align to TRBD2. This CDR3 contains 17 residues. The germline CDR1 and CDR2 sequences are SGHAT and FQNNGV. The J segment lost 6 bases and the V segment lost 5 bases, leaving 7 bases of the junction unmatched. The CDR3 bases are TGTGCCAGCAGCCGCCGGGGACTAGCGGGAGGATCCGGGGAGCTGTTTTTT. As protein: CASSRRGLAGGSGELFF.

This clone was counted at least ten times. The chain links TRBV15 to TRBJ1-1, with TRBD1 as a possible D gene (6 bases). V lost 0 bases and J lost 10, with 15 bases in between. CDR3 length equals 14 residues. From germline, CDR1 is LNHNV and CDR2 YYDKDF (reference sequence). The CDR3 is CATSRDYRALGAFF. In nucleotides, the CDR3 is TGTGCCACCAGCAGAGATTACAGGGCCCTGGGAGCTTTCTTT.

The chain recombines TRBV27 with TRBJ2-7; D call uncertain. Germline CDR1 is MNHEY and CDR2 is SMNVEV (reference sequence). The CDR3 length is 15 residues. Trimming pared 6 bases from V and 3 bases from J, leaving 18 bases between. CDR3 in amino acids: CASRLNLGSLYEQYF. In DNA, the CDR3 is TGTGCCAGCAGGCTAAATCTAGGGTCCCTCTACGAGCAGTACTTC.

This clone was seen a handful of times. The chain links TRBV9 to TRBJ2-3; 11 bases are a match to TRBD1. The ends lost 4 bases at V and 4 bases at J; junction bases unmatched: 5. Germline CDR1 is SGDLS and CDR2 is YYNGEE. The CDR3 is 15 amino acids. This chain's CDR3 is CASSKDRGRSDTQYF. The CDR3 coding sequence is TGTGCCAGCAGCAAGGACAGGGGGCGATCAGATACGCAGTATTTT.

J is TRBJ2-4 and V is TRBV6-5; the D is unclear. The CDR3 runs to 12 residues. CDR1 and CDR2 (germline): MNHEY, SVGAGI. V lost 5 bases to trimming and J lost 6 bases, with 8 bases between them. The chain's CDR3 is CASSDPGNIQYF. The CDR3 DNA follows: TGTGCCAGCAGTGACCCTGGAAACATTCAGTACTTC.

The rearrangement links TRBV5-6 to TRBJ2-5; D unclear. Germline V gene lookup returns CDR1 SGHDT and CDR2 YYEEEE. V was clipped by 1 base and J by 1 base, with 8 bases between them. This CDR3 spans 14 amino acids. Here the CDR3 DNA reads TGTGCCAGCAGCTTGACTCACTCCCAAGAGACCCAGTACTTC. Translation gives CASSLTHSQETQYF.

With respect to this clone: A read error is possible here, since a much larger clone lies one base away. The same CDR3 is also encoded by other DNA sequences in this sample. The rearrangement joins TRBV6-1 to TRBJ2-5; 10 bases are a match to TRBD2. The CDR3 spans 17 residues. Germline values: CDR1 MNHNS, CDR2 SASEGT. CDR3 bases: TGTGCCATCAGTGGGCCTAGCGGGAGATGGGACCAAGAGACCCAGTACTTC. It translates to CAISGPSGRWDQETQYF.